Each of the 17 T cell receptor beta chains below was sequenced from the same sample in a study of blood T cell repertoires in COVID-19. Using immunoSEQ multiplex PCR, the repertoire was profiled, and TCRdb retains in-frame clones only, with some absent. Of hundreds of thousands of clones in the sample, 70% to 90% were seen once. The sequencing input was peripheral blood. The origin of the receptors is a woman aged 18-30 years with acute or convalescent COVID-19.

The chain joins TRBV18 to TRBJ1-3; D unclear. The CDR3 consists of 12 residues. The V end lost 10 bases, the J end lost 4 bases, and 11 bases lay between the germline ends. Germline V CDR1 and CDR2: KGHSH, LQKENI. For the CDR3, the DNA is TGTGCCACCAAAGAGTCAGGAAACACCATATATTTT. Translation gives CATKESGNTIYF. The variable domain in full, with the rest retrieved from reference TRBV18 and TRBJ1-3, is NAGVMQNPRHLVRRRGQEARLRCSPMKGHSHVYWYRQLPEEGLKFMVYLQKENIIDESGMPKERFSAEFPKEGPSILRIQQVVRGDSAAYFCATKESGNTIYFGEGSWLTVV.

This rearrangement joins TRBV19 to TRBJ2-2; 9 nucleotides agree with TRBD1. Trimming removed 9 bases from V and 7 bases from J; junction bases left unmatched: 3. CDR3 size: 12 residues. Germline V lookup: CDR1 LNHDA, CDR2 SQIVND (reference sequence). The CDR3 reads CASDRGFGELFF. Here the CDR3 DNA reads TGTGCCAGCGACAGGGGGTTCGGGGAGCTGTTTTTT.

The CDR3, as DNA: TGTGCCAGCAGCTCTCGGGTGGACTATGGCTACACCTTC. Protein: CASSSRVDYGYTF. The chain has TRBV6-5 and TRBJ1-2; D gene unclear. This CDR3 region has 13 residues. V was clipped by 6 bases and J by 3 bases, with 11 bases between them. Germline CDR1 is MNHEY and CDR2 is SVGAGI.

This chain links TRBV27 with TRBJ1-2, with 10 bases matching TRBD1. The CDR3 is made up of 15 amino acids. Germline loops: CDR1 MNHEY, CDR2 SMNVEV (reference sequence). V lost 7 bases and J lost 5; bases outside the gene matches: 10. The CDR3 nucleotides are TGTGCCAGCAACTCCCGGGACAGGGGAGAGTATGGCTACACCTTC. As protein: CASNSRDRGEYGYTF.

The V gene is TRBV30, the J gene TRBJ1-2, with TRBD1 matching 7 bases. The CDR3 spans 15 residues. Germline CDR1 and CDR2: GTSNPN and SVGIG (reference sequence). Trimming at V came to 0 bases and at J to 5 bases, leaving 9 bases not matched to a gene. The CDR3 is CAWSVDGGTDYGYTF. CDR3 in DNA: TGTGCCTGGAGTGTTGACGGTGGGACAGATTATGGCTACACCTTC.

V gene TRBV29-1 combines with J gene TRBJ2-7, with TRBD1 matching over 8 bases. The CDR3 loop spans 12 amino acids. The germline V gene encodes CDR1 SQVTM and CDR2 ANQGSEA. V was pared by 4 bases and J by 4 bases, with 3 bases of the junction left unmatched. For the CDR3, the DNA is TGCAGCGTTGCTCAGGGGGCTTACGAGCAGTACTTC. Translating it yields CSVAQGAYEQYF.

V gene TRBV4-1 combines with J gene TRBJ1-4, with D tentatively TRBD1 (5 bases). This CDR3 is 16 amino acids long. Germline V gene data show CDR1 as MGHRA and CDR2 as YSYEKL. The V and J ends lost 1 base and 8 bases respectively, with 17 bases between them. CDR3 DNA sequence: TGCGCCAGCAGCCAAGTAGGGAAGGGTCGGGGGGAAAAACTGTTTTTT. Protein sequence: CASSQVGKGRGEKLFF.

The CDR3 is CASSDPDSGSDYGYTF. DNA for the CDR3: TGTGCCAGCAGCGATCCGGACAGTGGGTCAGACTATGGCTACACCTTC. The rearrangement joins TRBV9 to TRBJ1-2, with D possibly being TRBD1 (6 bases). Between the trimmed V and J ends, which lost 3 bases and 3 bases, there was a span of 18 bases. The CDR3 contains 16 residues. Germline V gives CDR1 SGDLS, CDR2 YYNGEE.

The J gene is TRBJ1-1, the V gene TRBV3-1 (or the pseudogene TRBV3-2); D may be TRBD1 (6 bases). The V gene's germline CDR1 is LGHDT and CDR2 YNNKEL (reference sequence). V lost 4 bases, J lost 1 base, and 10 bases lay in between. This CDR3 comprises 14 residues. CDR3: CASSLSDRNTEAFF. The CDR3 bases are TGTGCCAGCAGCCTCTCGGACAGGAACACTGAAGCTTTCTTT.

This sequence joins TRBV18 and TRBJ1-3, with TRBD1 matching over 9 bases. The CDR3 consists of 18 residues. Germline V gene data show CDR1 as KGHSH and CDR2 as LQKENI. J lost 0 bases, V lost 8 bases, and 14 bases had no gene match. The CDR3: CASAPRDRVGSSGNTIYF. The CDR3, as DNA: TGTGCCAGCGCGCCCAGGGACAGGGTAGGATCCTCTGGAAACACCATATATTTT.

Regarding this clone: Other DNA variants within this sample encode the same CDR3. The chain has TRBV27 and TRBJ2-7; 8 nucleotides line up with TRBD1. There are 14 residues in the CDR3. J gave up 1 base and V 2 bases, and 1 base lay outside the gene matches. Germline assignment: CDR1 MNHEY and CDR2 SMNVEV (reference sequence). CDR3 sequence: CASSLGTGSYEQYF. The CDR3 DNA follows: TGTGCCAGCAGTTTAGGGACAGGATCCTACGAGCAGTACTTC.

The rearrangement uses TRBV7-2 and TRBJ1-1; D uncertain. CDR1 and CDR2 from the germline V gene are SGHTA and FQGNSA. This CDR3 comprises 14 residues. V lost 5 bases and J 0 bases, leaving 10 bases between the germline ends. The CDR3 bases are TGTGCCAGCAGCCCAGGTCGAATGAACACTGAAGCTTTCTTT. Protein: CASSPGRMNTEAFF.

V usage is TRBV27 and J usage is TRBJ1-6, with TRBD1 matching over 9 bases. This CDR3 contains 16 residues. Trimming removed 1 base from V and 8 bases from J; junction bases left unmatched: 6. Germline V gives CDR1 MNHEY, CDR2 SMNVEV (reference sequence). The CDR3 sequence: CASSLYPGQGDSPLHF. The CDR3 nucleotides are TGTGCCAGCAGTTTATATCCGGGACAGGGAGATTCACCCCTCCACTTT.

The chain carries TRBV29-1 and TRBJ1-2, with 7 bases identical to TRBD1. Germline values: CDR1 SQVTM, CDR2 ANQGSEA. This CDR3 spans 13 amino acids. J was trimmed by 1 base and V by 3 bases; bases with no gene match: 2. In DNA form, the CDR3 reads TGCAGCGTTGAGACAGGGCTTAACTATGGCTACACCTTC. It is translated as CSVETGLNYGYTF.

The CDR3: CASNAGTGVFEQYF. Here the CDR3 DNA reads TGTGCCAGCAATGCAGGGACAGGAGTTTTCGAGCAGTACTTC. The chain joins TRBV6-5 to TRBJ2-7; 8 bases line up with TRBD1. Germline-derived CDR1 and CDR2 are MNHEY and SVGAGI. V gave up 7 bases and J gave up 6 bases; unmatched junction bases: 11. CDR3 size: 14 residues.

The rearrangement links TRBV2 to TRBJ1-2, with 10 bases identical to TRBD1. CDR3 length equals 17 residues. After removal of 6 bases from V and 8 bases from J, the junction contained 18 bases not matched to a gene. From germline, CDR1 is SNHLY and CDR2 FYNNEI. The CDR3 nucleotides read TGTGCCAGCAGAAAAGAGACAGGGGGCGAGCGGGCGAGGGGCTACACCTTC. It specifies CASRKETGGERARGYTF.

V usage is TRBV11-2 and J usage is TRBJ2-3; weak D call: TRBD1 (5 bases). The CDR3 length is 16 residues. The V and J ends lost 5 bases and 0 bases respectively, with 15 bases between them. The germline gives CDR1 SGHAT, CDR2 FQNNGV. CDR3 sequence (DNA): TGTGCCAGCAGCCCCCTAAGGACATCCAGCACAGATACGCAGTATTTT. Translating it yields CASSPLRTSSTDTQYF.